This T cell receptor beta chain was identified in a study of cytomegalovirus exposure and HLA in healthy donors. About the study: There were around 100 million unique TCR beta sequences, drawn from about 190 million T cells, in an earlier analysis. Broader study findings: Rarity marked most TCR sequences, yet some public TCRs occurred in many donors.

Of note for this clone: The antigen remains unidentified.

Germline CDR1 reads SEHNR; CDR2 reads FQNEAQ (reference sequence). The ends were cut back, 3 bases at V and 7 bases at J, with 13 bases in the middle. The CDR3 runs to 15 residues. Researchers ran the PCR with 60 Vbeta and 13 Jbeta primers. Repertoires were generated with immunoSEQ multiplex PCR, while TCRdb's copy carries only in-frame clones and drops some. The listing records 120,000 to 150,000 clones. This receptor was taken from a man between 35 and 55 years old in good health and CMV-seronegative. The rearrangement joins TRBV7-9 to TRBJ1-6; D is unresolved. Source material: PBMCs. The CDR3 DNA is TGTGCCAGCAGCTTGGCAGCGACCCAAAATTCACCCCTCCACTTT. Residues: CASSLAATQNSPLHF.